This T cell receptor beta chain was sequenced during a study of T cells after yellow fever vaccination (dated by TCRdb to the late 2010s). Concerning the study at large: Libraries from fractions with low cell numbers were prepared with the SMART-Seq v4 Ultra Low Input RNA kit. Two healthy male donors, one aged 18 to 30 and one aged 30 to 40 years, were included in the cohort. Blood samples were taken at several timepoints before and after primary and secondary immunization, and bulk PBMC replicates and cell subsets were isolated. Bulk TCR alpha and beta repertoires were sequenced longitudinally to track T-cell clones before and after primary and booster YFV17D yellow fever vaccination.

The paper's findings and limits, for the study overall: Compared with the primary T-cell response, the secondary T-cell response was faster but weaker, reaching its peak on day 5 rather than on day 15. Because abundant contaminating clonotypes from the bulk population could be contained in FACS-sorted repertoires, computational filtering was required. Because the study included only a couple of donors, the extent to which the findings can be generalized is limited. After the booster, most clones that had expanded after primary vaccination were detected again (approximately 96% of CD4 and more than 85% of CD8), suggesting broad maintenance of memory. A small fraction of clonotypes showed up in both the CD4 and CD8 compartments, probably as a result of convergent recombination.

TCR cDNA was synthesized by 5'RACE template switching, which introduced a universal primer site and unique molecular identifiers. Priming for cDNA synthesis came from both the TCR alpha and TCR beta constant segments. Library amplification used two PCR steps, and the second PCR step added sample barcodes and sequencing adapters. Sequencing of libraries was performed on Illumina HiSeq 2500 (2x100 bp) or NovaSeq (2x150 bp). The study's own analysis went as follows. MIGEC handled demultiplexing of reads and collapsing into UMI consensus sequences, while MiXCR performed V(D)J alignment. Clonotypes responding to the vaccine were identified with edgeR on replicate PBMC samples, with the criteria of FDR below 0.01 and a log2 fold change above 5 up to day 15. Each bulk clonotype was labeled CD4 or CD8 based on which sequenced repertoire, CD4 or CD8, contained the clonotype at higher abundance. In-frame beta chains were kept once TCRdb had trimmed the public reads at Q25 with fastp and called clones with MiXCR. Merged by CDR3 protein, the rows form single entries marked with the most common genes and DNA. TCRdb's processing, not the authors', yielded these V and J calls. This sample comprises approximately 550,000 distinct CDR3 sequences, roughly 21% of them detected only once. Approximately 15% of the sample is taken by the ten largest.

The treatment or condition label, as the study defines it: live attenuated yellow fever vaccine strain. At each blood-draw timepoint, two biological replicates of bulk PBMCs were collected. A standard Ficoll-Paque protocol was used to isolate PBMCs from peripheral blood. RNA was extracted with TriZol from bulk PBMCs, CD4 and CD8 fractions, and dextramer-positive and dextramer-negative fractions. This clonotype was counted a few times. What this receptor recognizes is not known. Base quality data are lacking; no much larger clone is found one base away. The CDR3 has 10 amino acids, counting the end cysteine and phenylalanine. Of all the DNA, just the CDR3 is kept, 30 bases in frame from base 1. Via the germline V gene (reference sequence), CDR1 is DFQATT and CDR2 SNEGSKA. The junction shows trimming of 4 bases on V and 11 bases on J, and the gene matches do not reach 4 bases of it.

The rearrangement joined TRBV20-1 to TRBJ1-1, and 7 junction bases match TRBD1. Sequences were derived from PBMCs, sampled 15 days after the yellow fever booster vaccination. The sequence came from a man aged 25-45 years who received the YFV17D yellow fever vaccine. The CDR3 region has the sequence CSAITGAAFF. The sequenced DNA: TGCAGTGCTATAACAGGGGCCGCTTTCTTT.